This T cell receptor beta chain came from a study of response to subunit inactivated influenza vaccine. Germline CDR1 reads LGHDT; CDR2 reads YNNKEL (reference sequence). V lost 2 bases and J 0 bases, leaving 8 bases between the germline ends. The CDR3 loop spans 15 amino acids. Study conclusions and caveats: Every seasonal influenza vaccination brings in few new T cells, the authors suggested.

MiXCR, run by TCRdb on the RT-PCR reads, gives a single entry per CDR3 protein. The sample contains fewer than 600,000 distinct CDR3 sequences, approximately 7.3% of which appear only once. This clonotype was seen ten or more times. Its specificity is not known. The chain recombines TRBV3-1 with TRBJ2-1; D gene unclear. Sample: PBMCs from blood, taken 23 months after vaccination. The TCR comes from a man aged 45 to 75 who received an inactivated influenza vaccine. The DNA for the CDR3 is TGTGCCAGCAGCCAAACCCCAAGCTCCTACAATGAGCAGTTCTTC. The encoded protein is CASSQTPSSYNEQFF.